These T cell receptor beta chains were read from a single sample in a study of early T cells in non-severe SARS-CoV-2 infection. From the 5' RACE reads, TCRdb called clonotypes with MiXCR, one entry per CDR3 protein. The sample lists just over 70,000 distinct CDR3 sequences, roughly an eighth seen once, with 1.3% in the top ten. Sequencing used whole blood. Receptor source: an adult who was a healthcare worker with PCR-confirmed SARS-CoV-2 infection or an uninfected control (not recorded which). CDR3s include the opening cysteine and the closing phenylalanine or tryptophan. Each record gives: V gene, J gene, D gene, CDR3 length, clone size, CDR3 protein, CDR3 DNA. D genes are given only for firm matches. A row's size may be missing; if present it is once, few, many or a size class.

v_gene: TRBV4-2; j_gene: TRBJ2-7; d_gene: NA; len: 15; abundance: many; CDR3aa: CASSQENGGSQEQYF; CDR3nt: TGTGCCAGCAGCCAGGAAAATGGGGGCTCTCAAGAGCAGTACTTC
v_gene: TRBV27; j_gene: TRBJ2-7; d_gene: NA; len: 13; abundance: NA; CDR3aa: CASSLRRSYEQYF; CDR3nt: TGTGCCAGCAGTTTAAGGCGCTCCTACGAGCAGTACTTC
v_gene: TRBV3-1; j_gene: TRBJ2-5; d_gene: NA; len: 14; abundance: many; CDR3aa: CASSQARTEETQYF; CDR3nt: TGTGCCAGCAGCCAAGCCCGGACAGAAGAGACCCAGTACTTC
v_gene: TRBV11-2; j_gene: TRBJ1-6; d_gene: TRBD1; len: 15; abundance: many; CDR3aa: CASSQTGTDGSPLHF; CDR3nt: TGTGCCAGCAGCCAAACCGGGACAGATGGGTCACCCCTCCACTTT
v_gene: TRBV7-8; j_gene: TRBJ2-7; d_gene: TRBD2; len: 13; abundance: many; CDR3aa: CASSFSGRYEQYF; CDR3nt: TGTGCCAGCAGCTTTAGCGGGAGATACGAGCAGTACTTC
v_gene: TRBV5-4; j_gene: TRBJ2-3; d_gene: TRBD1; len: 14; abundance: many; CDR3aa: CASSYDRVANTQYF; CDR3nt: TGTGCCAGCAGCTATGACAGGGTGGCAAATACGCAGTATTTT
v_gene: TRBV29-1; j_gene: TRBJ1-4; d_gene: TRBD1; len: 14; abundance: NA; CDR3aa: CSVEDRGKNEKLFF; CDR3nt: TGCAGCGTCGAGGACAGGGGCAAAAATGAAAAACTGTTTTTT
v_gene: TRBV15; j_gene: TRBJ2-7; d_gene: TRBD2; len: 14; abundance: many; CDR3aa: CATSRPGLTHEQYF; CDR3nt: TGTGCCACCAGCAGGCCGGGACTAACCCACGAGCAGTACTTC
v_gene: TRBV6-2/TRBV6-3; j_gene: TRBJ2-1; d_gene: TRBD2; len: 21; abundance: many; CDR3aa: CASSYSISTKGRGASGNEQFF; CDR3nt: TGTGCCAGCAGTTACTCGATCAGCACCAAAGGGAGGGGTGCTTCTGGGAATGAGCAGTTCTTC
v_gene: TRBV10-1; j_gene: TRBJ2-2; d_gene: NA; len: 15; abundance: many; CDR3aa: CASSKSNLDTGELFF; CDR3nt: TGCGCCAGCAGTAAGAGTAACTTGGACACCGGGGAGCTGTTTTTT
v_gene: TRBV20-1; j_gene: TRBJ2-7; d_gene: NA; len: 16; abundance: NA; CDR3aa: CSARDGGSLFPYEQYF; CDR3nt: TGCAGTGCTAGAGATGGCGGCAGCCTCTTTCCCTACGAGCAGTACTTC
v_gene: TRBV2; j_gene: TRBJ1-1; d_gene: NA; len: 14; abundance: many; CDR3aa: CASSDPGMNTEAFF; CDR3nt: TGTGCCAGCAGTGATCCAGGGATGAACACTGAAGCTTTCTTT
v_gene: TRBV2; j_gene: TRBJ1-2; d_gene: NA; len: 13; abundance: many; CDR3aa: CASSRDPPMGYTF; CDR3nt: TGTGCCAGCAGTAGGGATCCGCCCATGGGCTACACCTTC
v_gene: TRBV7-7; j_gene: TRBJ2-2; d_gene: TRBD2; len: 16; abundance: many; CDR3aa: CASSLGLAGGTGELFF; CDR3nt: TGTGCCAGCAGCTTAGGGCTAGCGGGAGGCACCGGGGAGCTGTTTTTT